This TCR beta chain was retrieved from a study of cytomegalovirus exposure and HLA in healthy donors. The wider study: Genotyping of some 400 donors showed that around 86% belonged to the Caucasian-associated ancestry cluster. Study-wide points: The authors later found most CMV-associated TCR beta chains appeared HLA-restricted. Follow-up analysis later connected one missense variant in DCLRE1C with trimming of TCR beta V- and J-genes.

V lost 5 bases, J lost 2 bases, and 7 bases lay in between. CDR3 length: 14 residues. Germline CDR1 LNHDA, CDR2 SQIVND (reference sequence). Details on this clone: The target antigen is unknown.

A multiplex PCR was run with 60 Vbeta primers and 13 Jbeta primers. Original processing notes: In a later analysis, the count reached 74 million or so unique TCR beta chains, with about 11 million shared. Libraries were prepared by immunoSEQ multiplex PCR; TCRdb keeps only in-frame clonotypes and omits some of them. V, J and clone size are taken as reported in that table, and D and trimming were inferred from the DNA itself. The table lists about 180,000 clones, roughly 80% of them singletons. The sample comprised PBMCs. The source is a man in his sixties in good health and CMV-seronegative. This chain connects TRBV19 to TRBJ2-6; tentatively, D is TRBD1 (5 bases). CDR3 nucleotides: TGTGCCAGTAGTTTGGGGCCTGGGGCCAACGTCCTGACTTTC. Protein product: CASSLGPGANVLTF.